These 20 T cell receptor beta chains came from one sample sequenced in a study of vaccination and CD4 T cells after COVID-19. For these TCRs, the target antigens are not known. Treatment in this sample: 10-day PBMC culture with coronavirus spike peptide pools or control peptides (ViraFEST assay). Sequenced with the Oncomine TCR Beta short-read assay was DNA taken from cultured CD4+ T cells. MiXCR was run by TCRdb on the PCR reads, yielding one entry per CDR3 protein. Of over 8,000 distinct CDR3 sequences listed, about 23% are singletons. Here the sequenced sample was CD4+ T cells from blood, cultured in vitro, taken before SARS-CoV-2 vaccination. Receptor source: a human donor who received a COVID-19 vaccine.

In its sample, this clonotype was seen a few times. This chain uses TRBV20-1 with TRBJ2-5, with D perhaps TRBD2 (6 bases). The CDR3 length is 13 residues. CDR1 DFQATT and CDR2 SNEGSKA come from the germline V gene (reference sequence). V was trimmed by 6 bases and J by 4 bases, leaving 15 bases between them. The CDR3: CSADRDSRETQYF. CDR3 coding DNA: TGCAGTGCAGACCGGGACTCCCGAGAGACCCAGTACTTC.

V usage is TRBV2 and J usage is TRBJ1-2; TRBD1 is a possible D gene (5 bases). There are 17 residues in the CDR3. The ends were cut back, 4 bases at V and 4 bases at J, with 22 bases in the middle. From germline, CDR1 is SNHLY and CDR2 FYNNEI. CDR3 nucleotide sequence: TGTGCCAGCAGTGGGGGCAGTCAGGGCTTACGGACCTATGGCTACACCTTC. It translates to CASSGGSQGLRTYGYTF.

The table lists this clonotype with a few counts. The rearrangement joins TRBV7-6 to TRBJ1-6; possible D gene TRBD1, 5 bases. Germline V gives CDR1 SGHVS, CDR2 FNYEAQ. The CDR3 is made up of 16 amino acids. V lost 4 bases, J lost 6 bases, and 16 bases lay in between. This chain's CDR3 is CASSSESRVTNSPLHF. CDR3 bases: TGTGCCAGCAGCTCCGAGTCCAGGGTAACTAATTCACCCCTCCACTTT.

By proportion, this clonotype is medium-sized (0.01 to 0.1%). V and J are TRBV6-1 and TRBJ2-3; perhaps TRBD2 as D (5 bases). This CDR3 has 14 amino acids. CDR1 is MNHNS and CDR2 is SASEGT in the germline V gene. V was shortened by 6 bases and J by 5 bases, with 15 bases between the two germline ends. The CDR3 region has the DNA TGTGCCAGCAGCACCTTAGACGGAGGAGATACGCAGTATTTT. Translating it yields CASSTLDGGDTQYF.

The J gene is TRBJ1-1, the V gene TRBV7-3, with a weak D call TRBD1 (5 bases). Trimming stripped 3 bases from V and 4 bases from J, with 9 bases between. Germline CDR1 SGHTA, CDR2 FQGTGA. The CDR3 runs 13 residues. The CDR3 here is CASSFQGSTEAFF. CDR3 bases: TGTGCCAGCAGCTTTCAGGGAAGCACTGAAGCTTTCTTT.

In this sample, this clonotype turned up a few times. The chain joins TRBV12-3 or TRBV12-4 to TRBJ1-2; D is ambiguous. V was shortened by 2 bases and J by 2 bases, with 9 bases between the two germline ends. The CDR3 extends over 14 amino acids. This chain's CDR3 is CASSLRAINYGYTF. In nucleotides, the CDR3 is TGTGCCAGCAGTTTAAGGGCCATAAACTATGGCTACACCTTC.

This clonotype is medium-sized by share. The chain joins TRBV6-1 to TRBJ1-1; D remains ambiguous. Per the germline V gene, CDR1 is MNHNS and CDR2 is SASEGT. V shed 2 bases and J shed 5 bases, with 9 bases lying between them. The CDR3 totals 13 residues. CDR3 DNA sequence: TGTGCCAGCAGTGAATCTACGGTAACTGAAGCTTTCTTT. Its translation is CASSESTVTEAFF.

The chain links TRBV12-3 or TRBV12-4 to TRBJ1-3; no firm D call. The CDR3 runs to 19 residues. V was trimmed by 3 bases and J by 0 bases, leaving 21 bases between them. The CDR3 region is CASSFPPETSSYSGNTIYF. CDR3 nucleotide sequence: TGTGCCAGCAGTTTCCCCCCGGAGACAAGCAGTTACTCTGGAAACACCATATATTTT.

This chain joins TRBV19 and TRBJ1-4, with unresolved D. The CDR3 is made up of 11 amino acids. V was trimmed by 3 bases and J by 7 bases, leaving 3 bases between them. The germline V gene has CDR1 LNHDA and CDR2 SQIVND (reference sequence). The CDR3 DNA reads as TGTGCCAGTAGTATCAGTGAAAAACTGTTTTTT. Residues: CASSISEKLFF. The full variable domain, with the rest looked up from reference TRBV19 and TRBJ1-4, is DGGITQSPKYLFRKEGQNVTLSCEQNLNHDAMYWYRQDPGQGLRLIYYSQIVNDFQKGDIAEGYSVSREKKESFPLTVTSAQKNPTAFYLCASSISEKLFFGSGTQLSVL.

The chain is built from TRBV14 and TRBJ1-2, with TRBD1 matching over 7 bases. There are 19 residues in the CDR3. Germline CDR1 SGHDN, CDR2 FVKESK. Trimming at V came to 1 base and at J to 2 bases, leaving 16 bases not matched to a gene. In DNA form, the CDR3 reads TGTGCCAGCAGCCAAGTAAGTGCGAGACAGGGAATTTCGAACTATGGCTACACCTTC. Translating gives CASSQVSARQGISNYGYTF. Complete variable domain (other parts from reference TRBV14 and TRBJ1-2): EAGVTQFPSHSVIEKGQTVTLRCDPISGHDNLYWYRRVMGKEIKFLLHFVKESKQDESGMPNNRFLAERTGGTYSTLKVQPAELEDSGVYFCASSQVSARQGISNYGYTFGSGTRLTVV.

The gene calls are TRBV7-9 and TRBJ1-3, with 8 bases aligning to TRBD1. The V and J ends lost 5 bases and 3 bases, in that order; junction bases with no gene match: 6. CDR1 and CDR2 from the germline V gene are SEHNR and FQNEAQ (reference sequence). The CDR3 runs to 15 residues. The CDR3: CASSMPTGVGNTIYF. The CDR3 coding sequence is TGTGCCAGCAGCATGCCGACAGGGGTTGGAAACACCATATATTTT.

V usage is TRBV6-2 or TRBV6-3 and J usage is TRBJ1-1, with D maybe TRBD1 (5 bases). The V gene's germline CDR1 is MNHEY and CDR2 SVGEGT. V was cut by 6 bases and J by 1 base, with 15 bases left in between. The CDR3 is made up of 15 amino acids. CDR3 in amino acids: CASSPLGQGNTEAFF. The CDR3 nucleotides are TGTGCCAGCAGCCCCTTAGGGCAGGGGAACACTGAAGCTTTCTTT.

The rearrangement joins TRBV12-3 or TRBV12-4 to TRBJ2-7; maybe TRBD2 (6 bases). The ends were cut back, 8 bases at V and 6 bases at J, with 11 bases in the middle. The CDR3 has 11 residues. The CDR3 sequence: CASLAAGEQYF. CDR3 in DNA: TGTGCCAGCTTAGCGGCGGGCGAGCAGTACTTC.

This clonotype was found a few times. J is TRBJ1-5 and V is TRBV20-1; 9 bases match TRBD1. The CDR3 extends over 15 amino acids. Germline V gene data show CDR1 as DFQATT and CDR2 as SNEGSKA (reference sequence). V lost 4 bases, J lost 9 bases, and 13 bases stayed unmatched. This chain's CDR3 is CSATPRTGDHRPQHF. The CDR3 DNA reads as TGCAGTGCTACCCCCCGGACAGGGGACCACCGGCCCCAGCATTTT.

This chain uses TRBV5-1 with TRBJ2-5; D not resolved. Trimming cost V 0 bases and J 2 bases, with 11 bases left between them. CDR3 length: 15 amino acids. Germline V gene lookup returns CDR1 SGHRS and CDR2 YFSETQ. The CDR3 sequence: CASSLVASQQETQYF. DNA of the CDR3: TGCGCCAGCAGCTTGGTGGCTTCACAACAAGAGACCCAGTACTTC.

The chain carries TRBV27 and TRBJ2-1; TRBD2 agrees at 10 bases. CDR1 is MNHEY, CDR2 SMNVEV, per germline (reference sequence). The V and J ends lost 0 bases and 7 bases, in that order; junction bases with no gene match: 9. This CDR3 has 17 residues. The CDR3 sequence is CASSLSSSGGRGNEQFF. CDR3 nucleotides: TGTGCCAGCAGTTTATCCTCTAGCGGGGGCCGCGGGAATGAGCAGTTCTTC.

This clonotype was picked up a small number of times. This sequence joins TRBV6-5 and TRBJ2-1; a weak D match, TRBD2 (5 bases). From germline, CDR1 is MNHEY and CDR2 SVGAGI. This CDR3 region has 16 residues. V lost 2 bases, J lost 0 bases, and 11 bases lay in between. The CDR3 nucleotides read TGTGCCAGCAGTTACCTCCAGAGGGCCTCCTACAATGAGCAGTTCTTC. Its protein product is CASSYLQRASYNEQFF.

To note about this clonotype: An end of the junction differs from the germline gene, which may be a read error. This sequence joins TRBV6-2 or TRBV6-3 and TRBJ2-3; 10 bases agree with TRBD2. The CDR3 sequence is 15 residues long. CDR1 and CDR2 (germline): MNHEY, SVGEGT. The CDR3 region is CASSSLAGGQITRYF. The CDR3 nucleotides read TGTGCCAGCAGTTCCTTAGCGGGGGGACAGATAACGCGGTATTTT.

This chain joins TRBV4-2 and TRBJ2-5; D may be TRBD1 or TRBD2 (6 bases each). CDR1 and CDR2 from the germline V gene are LGHNA and YNFKEQ. V was cut by 0 bases and J by 5 bases, with 10 bases left in between. The length of the CDR3 is 14 residues. The CDR3 nucleotides are TGTGCCAGCAGCCAAGATCGGGGGCTGGAGACCCAGTACTTC. This encodes CASSQDRGLETQYF.

This chain connects TRBV6-5 to TRBJ2-3; D uncertain. The CDR3 is 16 residues long. Trimming left V 1 base short and J 0 bases short, with 11 bases between. The V gene's germline CDR1 is MNHEY and CDR2 SVGAGI. DNA of the CDR3: TGTGCCAGCAGTTACTATAGTATCTCTAGCACAGATACGCAGTATTTT. Protein product: CASSYYSISSTDTQYF.